This record concerns one T cell receptor beta chain sequence. The entry originates in a study of glioma-infiltrating T cells after dendritic cell vaccination. Overall study context: Patients received three intradermal dendritic cell vaccine injections at biweekly intervals.

Measured with immunoSEQ multiplex PCR; TCRdb has only the in-frame clones, and not every one. This sample carries about 99,000 clones, roughly four fifths of them seen once, and the ten largest clones take about an eighth. V lost 0 bases and J lost 1; bases outside the gene matches: 3. CDR3 length: 16 amino acids. CDR1 and CDR2 from the germline V gene are SGHTA and FQGTGA. This specimen was blood, taken before dendritic cell vaccination. This clonotype was obtained from a human donor with glioblastoma. The chain employs TRBV7-3 and TRBJ1-1; 9 nucleotides match TRBD1. The CDR3 spells CASSLTPGQGNTEAFF. The CDR3 DNA follows: TGTGCCAGCAGCTTAACACCGGGACAGGGGAACACTGAAGCTTTCTTT.